Below, 2 T cell receptor beta chains from the same sample are listed, as sequenced in a study of beta chain features in type 1 diabetes. The whole isolated RNA underwent reverse transcription, so sequencing captured expressed TCRB transcripts. Here immunoSEQ multiplex PCR was the method, and the copy in TCRdb shows in-frame clones only, minus some. The profile shows hundreds of thousands of clones, about a sixth of them singletons. The sample consisted of naive CD4+ T cells from blood. The receptors here all came from a man aged 18 to 30 in good health.

The chain links TRBV27 to TRBJ2-3; D gene uncertain. V dropped 2 bases and J dropped 4 bases, with 16 bases sitting between them. CDR1 is MNHEY and CDR2 is SMNVEV in the germline V gene (reference sequence). This CDR3 comprises 16 residues. CDR3 amino acids: CASSLAETNLPDTQYF. In DNA form, the CDR3 reads TGTGCCAGCAGTTTAGCTGAGACAAACCTTCCAGATACGCAGTATTTT.

In its sample, this clone was seen a few times. The rearrangement uses TRBV7-2 and TRBJ2-7; 7 bases map to TRBD2. Germline-derived CDR1 and CDR2 are SGHTA and FQGNSA. J gave up 2 bases and V 0 bases, and 4 bases lay outside the gene matches. The CDR3 runs 15 residues. CDR3 loop: CASSLAGGGAYEQYF. In nucleotides, the CDR3 is TGTGCCAGCAGCTTAGCTGGCGGGGGAGCCTACGAGCAGTACTTC.